This TCR beta chain was documented in a study of blood T cell repertoires in COVID-19. Trimming stripped 7 bases from V and 2 bases from J, with 15 bases between. Germline V gives CDR1 MDHEN, CDR2 SYDVKM. This CDR3 comprises 15 residues. Authors' analysis steps: Reference gene primer amplification yielded estimated nucleated cell counts. The table came from immunoSEQ multiplex PCR; TCRdb's copy has only in-frame clones and leaves some out. V, J and clone size reflect that table, while D and trimming were determined from the DNA. The top ten clones hold 15% to 20% of a sample with a few hundred thousand clones, around four fifths of them seen once.

This chain connects TRBV28 to TRBJ2-1; a possible D gene is TRBD1 (6 bases). The TCR comes from a man younger than 45 with active or convalescent COVID-19. Sequences were obtained from peripheral blood. CDR3 bases: TGTGCCAGCAACAGGCCCGGGACACCCTACAATGAGCAGTTCTTC. It specifies CASNRPGTPYNEQFF.